This T cell receptor beta chain comes out of a study of shared clonotypes between healthy human individuals. Measured with immunoSEQ multiplex PCR; TCRdb has only the in-frame clones, and not every one. The profile shows 850,000 to 1,200,000 clones, 65% to 75% of them singletons. The V gene's germline CDR1 is SNHLY and CDR2 FYNNEI. V was clipped by 4 bases and J by 1 base; unmatched bases: 6. CDR3 length: 15 residues. The specimen sequenced was memory CD4+ T cells sorted from blood. Indicated subset: CD45RA-negative fraction. The sequence was obtained from a young man in good health. The rearrangement links TRBV2 to TRBJ1-1; TRBD1 aligns across 7 bases. CDR3 coding DNA: TGTGCCAGCAGTGGAACAGGGGCGCGGAACACTGAAGCTTTCTTT. Residues: CASSGTGARNTEAFF. The whole variable domain, remainder taken from reference TRBV2 and TRBJ1-1, is EPEVTQTPSHQVTQMGQEVILRCVPISNHLYFYWYRQILGQKVEFLVSFYNNEISEKSEIFDDQFSVERPDGSNFTLKIRSTKLEDSAMYFCASSGTGARNTEAFFGQGTRLTVV.